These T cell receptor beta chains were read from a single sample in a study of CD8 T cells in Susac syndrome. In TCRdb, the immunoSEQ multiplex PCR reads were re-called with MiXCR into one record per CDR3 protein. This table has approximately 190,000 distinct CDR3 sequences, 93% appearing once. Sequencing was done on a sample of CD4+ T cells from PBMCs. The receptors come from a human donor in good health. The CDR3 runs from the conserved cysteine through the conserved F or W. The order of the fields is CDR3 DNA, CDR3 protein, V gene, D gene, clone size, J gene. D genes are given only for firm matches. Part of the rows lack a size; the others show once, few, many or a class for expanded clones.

TGTGCCATCAGTGAAGTCCGGGATTCACCCCTCCACTTT,CAISEVRDSPLHF,TRBV10-3,NA,NA,TRBJ1-6
TGCAGCGCTGACAGGGGGGTTGGAAACACCGGGGAGCTGTTTTTT,CSADRGVGNTGELFF,TRBV29-1,TRBD1,NA,TRBJ2-2
TGTGCCAGCAGAGTAAACCGGGGCGACGGAAACACCATATATTTT,CASRVNRGDGNTIYF,TRBV6-5,NA,NA,TRBJ1-3
TGTGCCAGCAGCGCTCGACAGGGGGCAAGTCGAGATGAAAAACTGTTTTTT,CASSARQGASRDEKLFF,TRBV5-6,TRBD1,NA,TRBJ1-4
TGCAGTGCTAGAGAAACCACAGATACGCAGTATTTT,CSARETTDTQYF,TRBV20-1,NA,once,TRBJ2-3
TGTGCCGGATCCCAAGCGGATAGCAATCAGCCCCAGCATTTT,CAGSQADSNQPQHF,TRBV19,NA,NA,TRBJ1-5
TGTGCCAGCAGCTTGGCCGACCCGCCTCCGCAGTATTTT,CASSLADPPPQYF,TRBV5-4,NA,NA,TRBJ2-3
TGTGCCAGCAGCTTGGGGGGACTAGCGGGGGGGCAAGATACGCAGTATTTT,CASSLGGLAGGQDTQYF,TRBV11-2,TRBD2,NA,TRBJ2-3
TGTGCCTGGAAACATTCCGGGTCGCTTAATTCACCCCTCCACTTT,CAWKHSGSLNSPLHF,TRBV30,NA,NA,TRBJ1-6
TGTGCCAGCTCAAAGGGGCTAACCGAGAGGGAGACCCAGTACTTC,CASSKGLTERETQYF,TRBV6-5,NA,once,TRBJ2-5
TGTGCCAGCAGCCACGACACTGGACAGGGGGCCTCCTACGAGCAGTACTTC,CASSHDTGQGASYEQYF,TRBV7-9,TRBD1,NA,TRBJ2-7
TGCGCCAGCAGCTCGACGGTTTCGGCCAAAAACATTCAGTACTTC,CASSSTVSAKNIQYF,TRBV5-1,NA,NA,TRBJ2-4
TGTGCCAGCAGCCAAGATAACCTCGGCGGTGAAGCTTTCTTT,CASSQDNLGGEAFF,TRBV3-1,NA,NA,TRBJ1-1